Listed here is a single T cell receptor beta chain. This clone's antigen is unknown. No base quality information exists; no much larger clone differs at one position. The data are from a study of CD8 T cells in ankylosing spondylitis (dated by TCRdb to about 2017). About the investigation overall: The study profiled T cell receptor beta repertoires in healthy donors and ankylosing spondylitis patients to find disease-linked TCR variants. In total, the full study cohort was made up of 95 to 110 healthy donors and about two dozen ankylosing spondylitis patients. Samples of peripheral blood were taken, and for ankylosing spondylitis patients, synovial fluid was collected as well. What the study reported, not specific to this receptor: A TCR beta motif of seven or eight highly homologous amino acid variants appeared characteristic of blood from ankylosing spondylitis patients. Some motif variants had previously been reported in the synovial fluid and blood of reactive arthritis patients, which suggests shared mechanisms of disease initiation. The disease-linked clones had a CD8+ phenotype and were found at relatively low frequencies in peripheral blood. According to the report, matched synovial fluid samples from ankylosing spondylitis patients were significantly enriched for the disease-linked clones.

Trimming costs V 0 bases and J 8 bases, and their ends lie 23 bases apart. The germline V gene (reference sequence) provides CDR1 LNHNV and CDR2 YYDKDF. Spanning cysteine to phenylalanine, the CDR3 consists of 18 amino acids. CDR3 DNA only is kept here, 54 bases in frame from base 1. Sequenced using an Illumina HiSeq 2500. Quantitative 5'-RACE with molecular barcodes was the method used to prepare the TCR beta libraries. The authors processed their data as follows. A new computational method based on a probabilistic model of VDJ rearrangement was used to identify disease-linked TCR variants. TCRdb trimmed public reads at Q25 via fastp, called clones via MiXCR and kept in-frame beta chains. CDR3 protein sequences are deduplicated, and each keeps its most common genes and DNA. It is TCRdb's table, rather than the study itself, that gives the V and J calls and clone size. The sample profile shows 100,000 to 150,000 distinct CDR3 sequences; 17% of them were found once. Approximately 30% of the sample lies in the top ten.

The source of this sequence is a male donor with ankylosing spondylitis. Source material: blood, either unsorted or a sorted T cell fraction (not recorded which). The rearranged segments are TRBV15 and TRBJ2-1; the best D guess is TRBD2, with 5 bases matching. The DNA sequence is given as TGTGCCACCAGCAGAGATCGAGAAGGACCCGCGGGCTTCGATGAGCAGTTCTTC. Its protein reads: CATSRDREGPAGFDEQFF.